A selection of T cell receptor beta chains follows, all from one sample in a study of shared clonotypes between healthy human individuals. The repertoire was sequenced with immunoSEQ multiplex PCR; TCRdb's copy has only in-frame clones and lacks some. Of about 2.3 million clones listed, roughly 92% are singletons. Material: naive CD4+ T cells from PBMCs. All receptors derive from a man between 18 and 29 years old in good health. Some clones in this sample may be carry-over from other donors' samples. CDR3s include the opening cysteine and the closing phenylalanine or tryptophan. The order of the fields is V gene, J gene, clone size, D gene, CDR3 length, CDR3 protein, CDR3 DNA. The D gene is left open where the match is weak. Clone size is not always given. Where it is, it says once, few, many or a class for expanded clones.

>TRBV14|TRBJ2-7|.|.|17
CASSQDLAAGQIYEQYF
TGTGCCAGCAGCCAAGATCTTGCGGCAGGTCAAATCTACGAGCAGTACTTC
>TRBV5-1|TRBJ2-1|.|.|14
CASSPAVVSNEQFF
TGCGCCAGCAGCCCCGCCGTGGTGAGCAATGAGCAGTTCTTC
>TRBV4-1|TRBJ1-3|once|.|16
CASSQGLRVSGNTIYF
TGCGCCAGCAGCCAAGGCTTGCGAGTTTCTGGAAACACCATATATTTT
>TRBV13|TRBJ2-3|.|.|15
CASSPEGGRRDTQYF
TGTGCCAGCAGCCCCGAAGGTGGGAGGAGAGATACGCAGTATTTT
>TRBV4-2|TRBJ1-2|once|TRBD1|16
CASSQDLQGVQGGYTF
TGTGCCAGCAGCCAAGATCTACAGGGGGTCCAAGGGGGCTACACCTTC
>TRBV28|TRBJ2-7|.|.|12
CASGSAYYEQYF
TGTGCCAGCGGCTCCGCATACTACGAGCAGTACTTC
>TRBV28|TRBJ2-7|.|TRBD2|12
CASRSGGYEQYF
TGTGCCAGCAGGAGCGGGGGGTACGAGCAGTACTTC
>TRBV9|TRBJ1-5|.|.|14
CASSVGGGRQPQHF
TGTGCCAGCAGCGTAGGGGGAGGTCGCCAGCCCCAGCATTTT
>TRBV28|TRBJ2-1|.|.|15
CASTPGGASYNEQFF
TGTGCCAGCACCCCAGGGGGGGCCTCCTACAATGAGCAGTTCTTC
>TRBV11-3|TRBJ2-1|once|TRBD2|15
CASSLQLAGNNEQFF
TGTGCCAGCAGCTTACAACTAGCGGGAAACAATGAGCAGTTCTTC
>TRBV19|TRBJ2-3|.|.|13
CASSDSGRDTQYF
TGTGCCAGTAGTGACAGTGGAAGAGATACGCAGTATTTT
>TRBV18|TRBJ2-1|.|.|13
CATGLSSYNEQFF
TGTGCCACCGGACTCAGCTCCTACAATGAGCAGTTCTTC
>TRBV11-3|TRBJ2-6|.|TRBD1|18
CASSLRDRGRSGANVLTF
TGTGCCAGCAGCTTAAGGGACAGGGGAAGGTCTGGGGCCAACGTCCTGACTTTC
>TRBV6-5|TRBJ2-1|.|.|15
CASRTRGGPFNEQFF
TGTGCCAGCAGAACAAGAGGGGGTCCCTTCAATGAGCAGTTCTTC
>TRBV28|TRBJ1-1|few|.|12
CASSSRQTEAFF
TGTGCCAGCAGTTCTCGACAGACTGAAGCTTTCTTT
>TRBV7-8|TRBJ2-2|few|TRBD2|16
CASSPRLAANTGELFF
TGTGCCAGCAGCCCCAGACTAGCGGCGAACACCGGGGAGCTGTTTTTT
>TRBV6-6|TRBJ1-2|.|TRBD1|16
CASSYSGTGFLYGYTF
TGTGCCAGCAGTTACTCGGGGACAGGGTTCCTCTATGGCTACACCTTC
>TRBV28|TRBJ1-2|.|.|15
CASSLSLEGEYGYTF
TGTGCCAGCAGTTTATCATTAGAGGGAGAGTATGGCTACACCTTC
>TRBV5-8|TRBJ2-7|.|.|16
CASSSLTGSSSYEQYF
TGTGCCAGCAGCTCGCTAACAGGTTCCAGCTCCTACGAGCAGTACTTC
>TRBV10-3|TRBJ2-1|.|.|15
CAISESGGYYNEQFF
TGTGCCATCAGTGAGTCGGGGGGTTACTACAATGAGCAGTTCTTC
>TRBV6-1|TRBJ2-7|.|.|14
CASKSTVPSYEQYF
TGTGCCAGCAAGTCGACAGTCCCCTCCTACGAGCAGTACTTC
>TRBV21-1|TRBJ2-2|.|.|23
CASSPHLRVAGGATGQNTGELFF
.
>TRBV5-1|TRBJ2-5|.|.|14
CASSLRQVQETQYF
TGCGCCAGCAGTTTGCGACAGGTACAAGAGACCCAGTACTTC
>TRBV28|TRBJ2-6|.|.|15
CASSSGPSGANVLTF
TGTGCCAGCAGTTCCGGGCCCTCTGGGGCCAACGTCCTGACTTTC
>TRBV6-5|TRBJ2-5|.|TRBD2|15
CASSSMGGKQETQYF
TGTGCCAGCAGTTCCATGGGAGGGAAACAAGAGACCCAGTACTTC
>TRBV19|TRBJ1-5|.|.|17
CASSDSAVLPDNQPQHF
TGTGCCAGTAGTGACTCCGCCGTGCTACCAGACAATCAGCCCCAGCATTTT
>TRBV2|TRBJ1-1|.|.|12
CASRTDSPEAFF
TGTGCCAGCAGGACGGACAGTCCTGAAGCTTTCTTT
>TRBV7-6|TRBJ2-4|.|TRBD2|19
CASSSRPGLAGAKGRIQYF
TGTGCCAGCAGCTCCAGACCCGGACTAGCGGGCGCGAAGGGACGCATTCAGTACTTC
>TRBV28|TRBJ2-7|.|TRBD1|14
CASSTGQGSYEQYF
TGTGCCAGCAGCACCGGACAGGGAAGCTACGAGCAGTACTTC
>TRBV28|TRBJ1-5|.|TRBD1|15
CASSFPRDSGQPQHF
TGTGCCAGCAGTTTCCCCCGGGACAGTGGTCAGCCCCAGCATTTT
>TRBV18|TRBJ1-5|.|.|15
CASSEQGSRAQPQHF
TGTGCCAGCTCAGAACAGGGTTCAAGGGCTCAGCCCCAGCATTTT
>TRBV7-9|TRBJ2-3|.|.|13
CASSLAVADTQYF
TGTGCCAGCAGCTTAGCAGTCGCGGATACGCAGTATTTT
>TRBV5-1|TRBJ2-5|.|.|13
CASRGAAKETQYF
TGCGCCAGCAGGGGGGCCGCAAAAGAGACCCAGTACTTC
>TRBV5-4|TRBJ2-1|once|.|13
CASSLGIKGGQFF
TGTGCCAGCAGCTTGGGCATCAAAGGAGGGCAGTTCTTC
>TRBV11-2|TRBJ1-5|.|.|13
CASSLDMEQPQHF
TGTGCCAGCAGCTTAGATATGGAGCAGCCCCAGCATTTT
>TRBV19|TRBJ2-5|.|TRBD2|16
CASSTGGSGRGETQYF
TGTGCCAGTAGTACCGGGGGTAGCGGGAGGGGCGAGACCCAGTACTTC
>TRBV5-1|TRBJ2-2|.|TRBD1|15
CASSLYRGDTGELFF
TGCGCCAGCAGCTTGTACAGGGGGGACACCGGGGAGCTGTTTTTT
>TRBV10-3|TRBJ2-3|.|.|12
CAIASGKDTQYF
TGTGCCATCGCCTCAGGAAAAGATACGCAGTATTTT
>TRBV5-1|TRBJ2-7|.|TRBD1|16
CASSPRDRVRSYEQYF
TGCGCCAGCAGCCCGCGAGACAGGGTTAGGTCCTACGAGCAGTACTTC
>TRBV30|TRBJ2-2|.|.|14
CAWSAGGKAGELFF
TGTGCCTGGAGCGCAGGGGGGAAGGCCGGGGAGCTGTTTTTT
>TRBV18|TRBJ2-3|.|.|13
CASSPNPTDTQYF
TGTGCCAGCTCACCAAATCCCACAGATACGCAGTATTTT
>TRBV2|TRBJ2-7|.|TRBD2|16
CASSEKPGLAGYEQYF
TGTGCCAGCAGTGAAAAGCCAGGACTAGCGGGTTACGAGCAGTACTTC
>TRBV25-1|TRBJ2-3|.|.|18
CASSGIGTPRSSTDTQYF
TGTGCCAGCAGTGGGATTGGGACACCGAGATCTAGCACAGATACGCAGTATTTT
>TRBV7-3|TRBJ2-1|.|TRBD1|15
CASRFQGVADNEQFF
TGTGCCAGCAGGTTCCAGGGGGTGGCGGACAATGAGCAGTTCTTC
>TRBV5-1|TRBJ2-7|.|TRBD1|16
CASSLAASGGPREQYF
TGCGCCAGCAGCTTGGCCGCGTCAGGGGGACCTCGAGAGCAGTACTTC
>TRBV18|TRBJ2-6|.|.|16
CASSRQAATGANVLTF
TGTGCCAGCTCCCGACAGGCGGCAACTGGGGCCAACGTCCTGACTTTC
>TRBV6-1|TRBJ2-7|.|TRBD1|14
CASRPGQGVYEQYF
TGTGCCAGTCGACCGGGACAGGGGGTATACGAGCAGTACTTC
>TRBV5-8|TRBJ1-1|once|.|14
CASSLEGVWTEAFF
TGTGCCAGCAGCTTGGAGGGGGTTTGGACTGAAGCTTTCTTT
>TRBV6-5|TRBJ1-6|.|TRBD1|14
CASRTGIRNSPLHF
TGTGCCAGCAGGACAGGGATTCGTAATTCACCCCTCCACTTT
>TRBV11-2|TRBJ2-7|.|.|15
CASSPRDLPGPEQYF
TGTGCCAGCAGCCCTCGAGATCTCCCAGGTCCCGAGCAGTACTTC
>TRBV5-4|TRBJ2-3|.|.|15
CASSRGADPTDTQYF
TGTGCCAGCAGCCGGGGGGCAGACCCGACGGATACGCAGTATTTT
>TRBV4-1|TRBJ1-1|once|.|15
CASSRYRVPNTEAFF
TGCGCCAGCAGCCGGTATAGGGTCCCGAACACTGAAGCTTTCTTT
>TRBV5-8|TRBJ1-2|.|.|12
CASSLRGYGYTF
TGTGCCAGCAGCCTCCGTGGCTATGGCTACACCTTC
>TRBV6-5|TRBJ2-7|.|TRBD1|15
CASSYRDRGHYEQYF
TGTGCCAGCAGCTACCGGGACAGGGGACACTACGAGCAGTACTTC
>TRBV4-1|TRBJ1-4|.|.|17
CASSPNRGRTAGEKLFF
TGCGCCAGCAGCCCCAACCGGGGCCGAACAGCGGGCGAAAAACTGTTTTTT
>TRBV7-2|TRBJ1-5|.|TRBD1|13
CASSGQGGEPQHF
TGTGCCAGCAGCGGACAGGGGGGAGAGCCCCAGCATTTT
>TRBV5-1|TRBJ2-3|.|.|16
CASSLPTTGTTDTQYF
TGCGCCAGCAGCTTACCGACTACAGGGACCACAGATACGCAGTATTTT